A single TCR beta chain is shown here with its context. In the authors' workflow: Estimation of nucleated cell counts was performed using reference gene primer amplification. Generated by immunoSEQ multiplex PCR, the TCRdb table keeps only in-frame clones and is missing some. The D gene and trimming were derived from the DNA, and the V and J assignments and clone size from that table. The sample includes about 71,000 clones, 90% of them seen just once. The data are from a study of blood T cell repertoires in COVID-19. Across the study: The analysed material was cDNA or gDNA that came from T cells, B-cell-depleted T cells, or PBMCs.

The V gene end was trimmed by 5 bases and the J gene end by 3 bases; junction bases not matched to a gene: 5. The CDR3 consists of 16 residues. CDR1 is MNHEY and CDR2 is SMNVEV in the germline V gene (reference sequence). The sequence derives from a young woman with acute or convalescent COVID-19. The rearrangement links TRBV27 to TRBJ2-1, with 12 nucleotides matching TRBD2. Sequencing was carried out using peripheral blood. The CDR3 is CASSALGLAGYNEQFF. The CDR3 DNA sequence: TGTGCCAGCAGTGCTCTGGGACTAGCGGGCTACAATGAGCAGTTCTTC.